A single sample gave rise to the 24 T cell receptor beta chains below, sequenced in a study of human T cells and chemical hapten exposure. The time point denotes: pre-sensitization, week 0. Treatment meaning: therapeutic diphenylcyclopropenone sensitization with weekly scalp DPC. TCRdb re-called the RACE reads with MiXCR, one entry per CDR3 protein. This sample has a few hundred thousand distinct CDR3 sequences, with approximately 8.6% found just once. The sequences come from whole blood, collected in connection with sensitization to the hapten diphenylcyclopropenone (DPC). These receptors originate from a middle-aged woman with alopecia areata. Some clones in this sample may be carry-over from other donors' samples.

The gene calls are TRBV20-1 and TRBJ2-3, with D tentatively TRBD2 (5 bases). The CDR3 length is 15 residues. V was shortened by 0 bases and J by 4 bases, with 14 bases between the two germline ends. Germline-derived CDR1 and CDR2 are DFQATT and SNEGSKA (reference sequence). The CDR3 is CSARDRQLAADTQYF. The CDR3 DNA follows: TGCAGTGCTAGAGATAGGCAGCTAGCAGCAGATACGCAGTATTTT.

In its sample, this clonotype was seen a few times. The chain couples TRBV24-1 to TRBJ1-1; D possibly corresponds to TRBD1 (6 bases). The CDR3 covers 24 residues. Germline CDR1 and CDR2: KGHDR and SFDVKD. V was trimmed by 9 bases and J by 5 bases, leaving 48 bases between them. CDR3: CATHALKWDNMGAKGSFGGTEAFF. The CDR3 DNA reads TGTGCCACCCACGCATTAAAGTGGGACAATATGGGGGCGAAGGGGAGTTTCGGAGGGACTGAAGCTTTCTTT.

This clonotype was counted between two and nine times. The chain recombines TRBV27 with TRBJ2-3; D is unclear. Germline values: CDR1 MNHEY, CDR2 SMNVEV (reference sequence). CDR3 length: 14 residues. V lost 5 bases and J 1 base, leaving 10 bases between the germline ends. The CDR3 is CASSDTYRTDTQYF. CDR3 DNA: TGTGCCAGCAGTGACACATATCGCACAGATACGCAGTATTTT.

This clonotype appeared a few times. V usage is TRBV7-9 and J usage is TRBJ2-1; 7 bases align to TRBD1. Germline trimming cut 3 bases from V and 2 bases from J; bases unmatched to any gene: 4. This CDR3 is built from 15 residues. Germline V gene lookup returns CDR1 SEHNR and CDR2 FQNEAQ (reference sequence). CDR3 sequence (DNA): TGTGCCAGCAGCTTGCCTGGACAGGCCTACAATGAGCAGTTCTTC. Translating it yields CASSLPGQAYNEQFF.

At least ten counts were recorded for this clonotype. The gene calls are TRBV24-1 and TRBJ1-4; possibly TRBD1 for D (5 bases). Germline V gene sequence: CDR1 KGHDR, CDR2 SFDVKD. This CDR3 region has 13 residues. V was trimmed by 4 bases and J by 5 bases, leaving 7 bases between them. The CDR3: CATSEAGNEKLFF. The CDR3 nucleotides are TGTGCCACCAGTGAGGCAGGGAATGAAAAACTGTTTTTT.

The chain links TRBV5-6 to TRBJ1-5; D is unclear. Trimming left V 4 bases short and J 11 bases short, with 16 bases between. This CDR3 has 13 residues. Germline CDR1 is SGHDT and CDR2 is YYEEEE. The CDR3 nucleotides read TGTGCCAGCAGCACCCGGAGGCGCGGAACCCAGCATTTT. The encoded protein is CASSTRRRGTQHF. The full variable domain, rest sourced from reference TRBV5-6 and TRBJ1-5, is DAGVTQSPTHLIKTRGQQVTLRCSPKSGHDTVSWYQQALGQGPQFIFQYYEEEERQRGNFPDRFSGHQFPNYSSELNVNALLLGDSALYLCASSTRRRGTQHFGDGTRLSIL.

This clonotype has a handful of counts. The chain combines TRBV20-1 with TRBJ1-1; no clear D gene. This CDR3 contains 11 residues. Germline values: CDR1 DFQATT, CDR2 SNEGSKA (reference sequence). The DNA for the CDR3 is TGCGGGAGGCTGCTGAACACTGAAGCTTTCTTT. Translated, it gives CGRLLNTEAFF.

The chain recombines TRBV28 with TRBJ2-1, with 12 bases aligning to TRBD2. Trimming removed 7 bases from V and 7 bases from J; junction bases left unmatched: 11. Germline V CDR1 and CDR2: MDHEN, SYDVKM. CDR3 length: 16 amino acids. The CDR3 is CASNRRSSGGENEQFF. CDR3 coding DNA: TGTGCCAGCAACCGTCGATCTAGCGGGGGGGAGAATGAGCAGTTCTTC.

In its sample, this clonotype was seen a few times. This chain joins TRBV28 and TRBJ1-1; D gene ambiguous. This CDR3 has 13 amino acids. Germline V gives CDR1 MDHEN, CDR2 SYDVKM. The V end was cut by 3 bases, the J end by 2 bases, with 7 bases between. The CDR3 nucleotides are TGTGCCAGCAGTTTGGGCATAAACACTGAAGCTTTCTTT. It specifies CASSLGINTEAFF. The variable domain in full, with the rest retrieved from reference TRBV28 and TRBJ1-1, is DVKVTQSSRYLVKRTGEKVFLECVQDMDHENMFWYRQDPGLGLRLIYFSYDVKMKEKGDIPEGYSVSREKKERFSLILESASTNQTSMYLCASSLGINTEAFFGQGTRLTVV.

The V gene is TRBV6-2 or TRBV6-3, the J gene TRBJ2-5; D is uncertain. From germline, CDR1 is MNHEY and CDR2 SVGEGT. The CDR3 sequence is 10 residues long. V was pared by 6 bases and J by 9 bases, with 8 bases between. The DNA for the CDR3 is TGTGCCAGCAGGGGGTGGGCCCAGTACTTC. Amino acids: CASRGWAQYF.

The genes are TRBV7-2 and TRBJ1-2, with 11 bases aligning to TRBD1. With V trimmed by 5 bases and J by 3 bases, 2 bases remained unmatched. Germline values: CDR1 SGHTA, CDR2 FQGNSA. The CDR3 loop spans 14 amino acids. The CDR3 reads CASSPDRGHYGYTF. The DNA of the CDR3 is TGTGCCAGCAGCCCGGACAGGGGGCACTATGGCTACACCTTC. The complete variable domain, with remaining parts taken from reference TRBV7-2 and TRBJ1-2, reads GAGVSQSPSNKVTEKGKDVELRCDPISGHTALYWYRQSLGQGLEFLIYFQGNSAPDKSGLPSDRFSAERTGGSVSTLTIQRTQQEDSAVYLCASSPDRGHYGYTFGSGTRLTVV.

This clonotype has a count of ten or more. The CDR3 spells CASSRGQAAAKNIQYF. The CDR3 DNA reads as TGTGCCAGCAGCAGAGGACAGGCAGCAGCCAAAAACATTCAGTACTTC. The chain employs TRBV6-5 and TRBJ2-4, with TRBD1 matching over 7 bases. Per germline, CDR1 MNHEY and CDR2 SVGAGI. The V gene end was trimmed by 6 bases and the J gene end by 0 bases; junction bases not matched to a gene: 8. This CDR3 contains 16 residues.

The DNA for the CDR3 is TGTGCCAGCAGCCGTAGGACAGGGGGTAGCAATCAGCCCCAGCATTTT. Its translation: CASSRRTGGSNQPQHF. The chain is built from TRBV7-8 and TRBJ1-5; 10 bases align to TRBD1. Germline V lookup: CDR1 SGHVS, CDR2 FQNEAQ. The J segment lost 0 bases and the V segment lost 5 bases, leaving 4 bases of the junction unmatched. The length of the CDR3 is 16 residues. The full variable domain, its missing parts supplied by reference TRBV7-8 and TRBJ1-5, is GAGVSQSPRYKVAKRGQDVALRCDPISGHVSLFWYQQALGQGPEFLTYFQNEAQLDKSGLPSDRFFAERPEGSVSTLKIQRTQQEDSAVYLCASSRRTGGSNQPQHFGDGTRLSIL.

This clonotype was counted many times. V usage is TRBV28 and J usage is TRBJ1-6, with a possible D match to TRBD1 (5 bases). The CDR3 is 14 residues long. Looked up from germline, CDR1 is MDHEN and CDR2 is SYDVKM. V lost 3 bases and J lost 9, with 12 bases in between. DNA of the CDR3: TGTGCCAGCAGTTTCCCCCAGGGTAGTTCACCCCTCCACTTT. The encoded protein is CASSFPQGSSPLHF. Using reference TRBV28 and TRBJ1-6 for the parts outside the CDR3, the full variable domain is DVKVTQSSRYLVKRTGEKVFLECVQDMDHENMFWYRQDPGLGLRLIYFSYDVKMKEKGDIPEGYSVSREKKERFSLILESASTNQTSMYLCASSFPQGSSPLHFGNGTRLTVT.

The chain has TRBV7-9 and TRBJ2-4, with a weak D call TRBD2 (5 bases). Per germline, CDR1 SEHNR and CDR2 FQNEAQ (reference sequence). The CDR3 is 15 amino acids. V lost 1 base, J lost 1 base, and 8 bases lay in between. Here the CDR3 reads CASSLGPGAKNIQYF. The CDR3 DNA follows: TGTGCCAGCAGCTTAGGCCCGGGGGCCAAAAACATTCAGTACTTC. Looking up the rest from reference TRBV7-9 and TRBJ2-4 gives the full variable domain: DTGVSQNPRHKITKRGQNVTFRCDPISEHNRLYWYRQTLGQGPEFLTYFQNEAQLEKSRLLSDRFSAERPKGSFSTLEIQRTEQGDSAMYLCASSLGPGAKNIQYFGAGTRLSVL.

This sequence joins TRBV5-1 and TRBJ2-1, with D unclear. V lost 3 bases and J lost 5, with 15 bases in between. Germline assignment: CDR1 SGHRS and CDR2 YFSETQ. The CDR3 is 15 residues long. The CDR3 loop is CASSSISTAHNEQFF. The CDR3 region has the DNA TGCGCCAGCAGCTCGATCTCGACTGCTCACAATGAGCAGTTCTTC.

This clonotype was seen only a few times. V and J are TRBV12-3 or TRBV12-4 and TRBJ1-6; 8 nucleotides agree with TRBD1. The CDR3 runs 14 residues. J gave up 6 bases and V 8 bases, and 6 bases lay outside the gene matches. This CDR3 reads CASGPGQVNSPLHF. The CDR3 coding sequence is TGTGCCAGCGGGCCGGGACAGGTTAATTCACCCCTCCACTTT.

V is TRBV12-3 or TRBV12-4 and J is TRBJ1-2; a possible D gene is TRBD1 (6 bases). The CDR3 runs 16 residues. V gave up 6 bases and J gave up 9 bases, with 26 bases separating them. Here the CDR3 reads CASSRQALGQKESYTF. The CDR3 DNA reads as TGTGCCAGCAGCCGACAGGCACTCGGCCAGAAAGAGAGCTACACCTTC.

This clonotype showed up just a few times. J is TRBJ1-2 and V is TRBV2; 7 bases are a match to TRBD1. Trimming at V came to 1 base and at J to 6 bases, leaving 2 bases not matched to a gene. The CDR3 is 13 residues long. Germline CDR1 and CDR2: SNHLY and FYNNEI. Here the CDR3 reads CASSEGRGDGYTF. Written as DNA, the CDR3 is TGTGCCAGCAGTGAAGGCAGGGGGGATGGCTACACCTTC. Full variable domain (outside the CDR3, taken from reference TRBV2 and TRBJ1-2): EPEVTQTPSHQVTQMGQEVILRCVPISNHLYFYWYRQILGQKVEFLVSFYNNEISEKSEIFDDQFSVERPDGSNFTLKIRSTKLEDSAMYFCASSEGRGDGYTFGSGTRLTVV.

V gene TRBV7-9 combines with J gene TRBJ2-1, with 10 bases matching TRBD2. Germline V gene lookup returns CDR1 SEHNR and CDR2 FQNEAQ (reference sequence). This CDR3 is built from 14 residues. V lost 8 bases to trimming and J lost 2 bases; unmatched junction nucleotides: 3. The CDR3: CASSAGGTYNEQFF. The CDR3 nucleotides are TGTGCCAGCTCAGCGGGAGGGACCTACAATGAGCAGTTCTTC.

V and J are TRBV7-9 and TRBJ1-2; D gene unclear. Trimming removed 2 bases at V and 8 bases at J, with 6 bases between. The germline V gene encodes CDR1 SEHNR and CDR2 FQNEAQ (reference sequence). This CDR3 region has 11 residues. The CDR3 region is CASSLKTGYTF. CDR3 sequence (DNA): TGTGCCAGCAGCTTAAAAACCGGCTACACCTTC.

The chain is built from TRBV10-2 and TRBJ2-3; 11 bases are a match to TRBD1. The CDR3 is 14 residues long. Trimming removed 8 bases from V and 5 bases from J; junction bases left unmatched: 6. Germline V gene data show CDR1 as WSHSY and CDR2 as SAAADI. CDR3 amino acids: CASLGQGARDTQYF. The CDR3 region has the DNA TGCGCCAGCCTAGGACAGGGGGCACGAGATACGCAGTATTTT.

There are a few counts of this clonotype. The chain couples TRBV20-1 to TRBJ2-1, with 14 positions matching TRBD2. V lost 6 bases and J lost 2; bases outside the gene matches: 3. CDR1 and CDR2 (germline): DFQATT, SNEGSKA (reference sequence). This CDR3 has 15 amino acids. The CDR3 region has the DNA TGCAGTGCCCGGACTAGCGGGGGGCCCTACAATGAGCAGTTCTTC. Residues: CSARTSGGPYNEQFF.

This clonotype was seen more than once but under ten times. CDR3 protein: CASSQIRNEQYF. Here the CDR3 DNA reads TGTGCCAGCAGCCAAATTCGCAACGAGCAGTACTTC. The chain couples TRBV7-9 to TRBJ2-7; no clear D gene. Trimming cost V 5 bases and J 5 bases, with 10 bases left between them. The CDR3 consists of 12 residues. The V gene's germline CDR1 is SEHNR and CDR2 FQNEAQ (reference sequence).